Listed below are T cell receptor beta chains from one sample, sequenced in a study of CD8+CD57+ T cells in acquired aplastic anemia. In TCRdb, the reads were re-called with MiXCR into one record per CDR3 protein. The sample comprises 400,000 to 600,000 distinct CDR3 sequences, about a third of which are singletons, and under 0.95% rests with the top ten. Sequencing used sorted CD4+, CD8+, or CD8+CD57+ T cells (not recorded which) from PBMCs. The receptor set was obtained from a human donor with aplastic anemia. Both conserved end residues are part of each CDR3. The D gene is left open where the match is weak. Clone size is not always given. Where it is, it says once, few, many or a class for expanded clones.

d_gene: NA; v_gene: TRBV19; j_gene: TRBJ2-7; abundance: many; CDR3nt: TGTGCCAGTAGTATTTCGCCAGAAGCGGACTACGAGCAGTACTTC; CDR3aa: CASSISPEADYEQYF
d_gene: TRBD1; v_gene: TRBV7-7; j_gene: TRBJ2-2; abundance: NA; CDR3nt: TGTGCCAGCAGTACCGACAGGGGGAACACCGGGGAGCTGTTTTTT; CDR3aa: CASSTDRGNTGELFF
d_gene: NA; v_gene: TRBV5-1; j_gene: TRBJ2-1; abundance: few; CDR3nt: TGCGCCAGCAGCTTGGTTCGGGGCCCCTACAATGAGCAGTTCTTC; CDR3aa: CASSLVRGPYNEQFF
d_gene: NA; v_gene: TRBV9; j_gene: TRBJ1-5; abundance: NA; CDR3nt: TGTGCCAGCAGCGCAGTTGGAGTAAATAGCAATCAGCCCCAGCATTTT; CDR3aa: CASSAVGVNSNQPQHF
d_gene: NA; v_gene: TRBV25-1; j_gene: TRBJ2-7; abundance: NA; CDR3nt: TGTGCCAGCAGCCTCGGGACATTGAGCTCCTACGAGCAGTACTTC; CDR3aa: CASSLGTLSSYEQYF
d_gene: NA; v_gene: TRBV18; j_gene: TRBJ1-3; abundance: few; CDR3nt: TGTGCCAGCTCACCAAAACAACCCGGGACATCCAATGGAAACACCATATATTTT; CDR3aa: CASSPKQPGTSNGNTIYF
d_gene: NA; v_gene: TRBV5-6; j_gene: TRBJ1-5; abundance: NA; CDR3nt: TGTGCCAGCAGCTTGTTGGGACAAGAGAGCAATCAGCCCCAGCATTTT; CDR3aa: CASSLLGQESNQPQHF
d_gene: NA; v_gene: TRBV7-9; j_gene: TRBJ2-5; abundance: few; CDR3nt: TGTGCCAGCAGCTTTTCGGGGAGTACAGAGACCCAGTACTTC; CDR3aa: CASSFSGSTETQYF
d_gene: NA; v_gene: TRBV3-1; j_gene: TRBJ1-5; abundance: NA; CDR3nt: TGTGCCAGCAGCCAAGCAGGCAGGGATAATCAGCCCCAGCATTTT; CDR3aa: CASSQAGRDNQPQHF
d_gene: TRBD1; v_gene: TRBV9; j_gene: TRBJ1-2; abundance: many; CDR3nt: TGTGCCAGCAGCGCCGGGACAGCGTCTAACTATGGCTACACCTTC; CDR3aa: CASSAGTASNYGYTF
d_gene: TRBD1; v_gene: TRBV9; j_gene: TRBJ1-6; abundance: NA; CDR3nt: TGTGCCAGCAGCGTAGGCGGGACAGCTAACCATAATTCACCCCTCCACTTT; CDR3aa: CASSVGGTANHNSPLHF
d_gene: TRBD1; v_gene: TRBV6-1; j_gene: TRBJ1-6; abundance: NA; CDR3nt: TGTGCCAGCGGTACCCACCGACCGACAGGGGGGAATTCACCCCTCCACTTT; CDR3aa: CASGTHRPTGGNSPLHF
d_gene: NA; v_gene: TRBV24-1; j_gene: TRBJ1-5; abundance: NA; CDR3nt: TGTGCCACCAGTGATTCCCCTTTCATCGACCGTGGGAATCAGGCCCAGCATTTT; CDR3aa: CATSDSPFIDRGNQAQHF
d_gene: NA; v_gene: TRBV24-1; j_gene: TRBJ2-2; abundance: many; CDR3nt: TGTGCCACCAGCGGACCGAACACCGGGGAGCTGTTTTTT; CDR3aa: CATSGPNTGELFF
d_gene: TRBD2; v_gene: TRBV7-2; j_gene: TRBJ2-7; abundance: once; CDR3nt: TGTGCCAGCAGCTTAGTACCTACTAGCGGCTACGAGCAGTACTTC; CDR3aa: CASSLVPTSGYEQYF
d_gene: NA; v_gene: TRBV7-7; j_gene: TRBJ2-1; abundance: few; CDR3nt: TGTGCTAGCAGCTTACCCAAAACGACTAGGTCCTGTGAGCAGTTCTTC; CDR3aa: CASSLPKTTRSCEQFF
d_gene: NA; v_gene: TRBV24-1; j_gene: TRBJ2-5; abundance: many; CDR3nt: TGTGCCACCAGTGATCCCAAAGGCCCTCGGGAGACCCAGTACTTC; CDR3aa: CATSDPKGPRETQYF
d_gene: NA; v_gene: TRBV6-1; j_gene: TRBJ1-3; abundance: few; CDR3nt: TGTGCCAGCAGACCTTTGACAGTCGCTAGCGGAAACACCATATATTTT; CDR3aa: CASRPLTVASGNTIYF
d_gene: TRBD1; v_gene: TRBV5-1; j_gene: TRBJ2-7; abundance: many; CDR3nt: TGCGCCAGCAGCTGGGACAGGGGCCCAGCGGAATACGAGCAGTACTTC; CDR3aa: CASSWDRGPAEYEQYF
d_gene: NA; v_gene: TRBV19; j_gene: TRBJ2-2; abundance: few; CDR3nt: TGTGCCAGTAGTATAGATGCACAGCCTTCGATAAAGTTTTTT; CDR3aa: CASSIDAQPSIKFF
d_gene: NA; v_gene: TRBV3-1; j_gene: TRBJ1-2; abundance: NA; CDR3nt: TGTGCCAGCAGCCAAGAATGGGGGCGGACAGCAAAAATCTTC; CDR3aa: CASSQEWGRTAKIF
d_gene: TRBD1; v_gene: TRBV12-3/TRBV12-4; j_gene: TRBJ1-5; abundance: NA; CDR3nt: TGTGCCAGCAGTTTAGGACAGGGAGGCCGGCCCCAGCATTTT; CDR3aa: CASSLGQGGRPQHF
d_gene: NA; v_gene: TRBV18; j_gene: TRBJ2-7; abundance: few; CDR3nt: TGTGCCAGCTCACCACCCCAGGTCCTAGGCCCAAGGTTGTACTTC; CDR3aa: CASSPPQVLGPRLYF
d_gene: NA; v_gene: TRBV7-2; j_gene: TRBJ2-7; abundance: many; CDR3nt: TGTGCCAGCAGCGAAGAAGCCTTCAACTCCTACGAGCAGTACTTC; CDR3aa: CASSEEAFNSYEQYF
d_gene: TRBD2; v_gene: TRBV25-1; j_gene: TRBJ2-1; abundance: NA; CDR3nt: TGTGCCAGCAGTCCCGTGGCAGGGGGTTCCGGGACTAGCGGGTTCAATGAGCAGTTCTTC; CDR3aa: CASSPVAGGSGTSGFNEQFF
d_gene: NA; v_gene: TRBV7-2; j_gene: TRBJ2-3; abundance: many; CDR3nt: TGTGCCAGCAGCTTAGGGGAGGGCACAGATACGCAGTATTTT; CDR3aa: CASSLGEGTDTQYF
d_gene: TRBD1; v_gene: TRBV25-1; j_gene: TRBJ1-1; abundance: many; CDR3nt: TGTGCCAGCAGTGAACAGGGGGCGCTAATGAACACTGAAGCTTTCTTT; CDR3aa: CASSEQGALMNTEAFF
d_gene: NA; v_gene: TRBV10-3; j_gene: TRBJ1-2; abundance: NA; CDR3nt: TGCGCCATCAGTGGTAACTTTAACTATAGCTACACCTTC; CDR3aa: CAISGNFNYSYTF
d_gene: TRBD1; v_gene: TRBV19; j_gene: TRBJ1-2; abundance: many; CDR3nt: TGTGCCAGTATTGACAGGGAAAACTATGGCTACACCTTC; CDR3aa: CASIDRENYGYTF
d_gene: NA; v_gene: TRBV24-1; j_gene: TRBJ2-1; abundance: many; CDR3nt: TGTGCCACCAGTGATTCAGGGCCGTCCTACAATGAGCAGTTCTTC; CDR3aa: CATSDSGPSYNEQFF
d_gene: NA; v_gene: TRBV19; j_gene: TRBJ2-7; abundance: many; CDR3nt: TGTGCCAGTAGTATCCCCACTTCCTACGAGCAGTACTTC; CDR3aa: CASSIPTSYEQYF
d_gene: TRBD1; v_gene: TRBV13; j_gene: TRBJ2-4; abundance: NA; CDR3nt: TGTGCCAGCAGCGTTTCCGGGACAGGGAGAAGCATTCAGTACTTC; CDR3aa: CASSVSGTGRSIQYF
d_gene: NA; v_gene: TRBV29-1; j_gene: TRBJ1-2; abundance: many; CDR3nt: TGCAGCGTTTCGGGGGCAGCTGGCTACACCTTC; CDR3aa: CSVSGAAGYTF
d_gene: TRBD1; v_gene: TRBV24-1; j_gene: TRBJ1-1; abundance: NA; CDR3nt: TGTGCCACGAGGTCGGCAGGGGGCAACTCTGAAGCTTTCTTT; CDR3aa: CATRSAGGNSEAFF